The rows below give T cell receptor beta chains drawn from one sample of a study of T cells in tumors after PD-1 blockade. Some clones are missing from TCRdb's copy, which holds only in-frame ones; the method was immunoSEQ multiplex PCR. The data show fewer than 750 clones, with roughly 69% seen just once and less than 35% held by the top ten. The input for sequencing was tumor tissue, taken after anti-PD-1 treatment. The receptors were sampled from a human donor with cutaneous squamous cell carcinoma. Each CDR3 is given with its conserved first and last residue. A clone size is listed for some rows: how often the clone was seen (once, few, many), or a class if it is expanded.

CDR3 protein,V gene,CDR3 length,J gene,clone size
CASREYGYTF,TRBV12-3/TRBV12-4,10,TRBJ1-2,NA
CASSLKGTGYEQYF,TRBV5-6,14,TRBJ2-7,NA
CASSPPGGSNQPQHF,TRBV18,15,TRBJ1-5,NA
CASSLSGGPVNQPQHF,TRBV27,16,TRBJ1-5,NA
CAWSPDLDQPQHF,TRBV30,13,TRBJ1-5,NA
CASSPRTGVGSEAFF,TRBV18,15,TRBJ1-1,few
CASSLGGEQYF,TRBV5-1,11,TRBJ2-7,NA
CASSPGVEQFF,TRBV6-5,11,TRBJ2-1,NA
CASSRDRTYEQYF,TRBV6-5,13,TRBJ2-7,few
CASSSFTDTQYF,TRBV5-8,12,TRBJ2-3,once
CASSDRTELEKLFF,TRBV2,14,TRBJ1-4,NA
CASSQRSLGDQPQHF,TRBV4-1,15,TRBJ1-5,few
CASREPANTGELFF,TRBV5-1,14,TRBJ2-2,NA
CASSGQRLFTDTQYF,TRBV2,15,TRBJ2-3,NA
CASSDPGSSYNEQFF,TRBV2,15,TRBJ2-1,NA
CASSQDGGGSPLHF,TRBV7-6,14,TRBJ1-6,few
CASSLEGGVQETQYF,TRBV7-8,15,TRBJ2-5,NA
CASSSQGARQYF,TRBV28,12,TRBJ2-7,once
CASSLTGGITEAFF,TRBV7-9,14,TRBJ1-1,NA
CASSEQPLSSFTDTQYF,TRBV6-1,17,TRBJ2-3,NA
CASSERGAQAFF,TRBV6-1,12,TRBJ1-1,NA
CASSVMGAPYNEQFF,TRBV9,15,TRBJ2-1,NA
CATDSGEKLFF,TRBV28,11,TRBJ1-4,NA
CASINSYTEAFF,TRBV28,12,TRBJ1-1,once
CASSQDSLAKNIQYF,TRBV4-1,15,TRBJ2-4,NA
CASGSGDHTDTQYF,TRBV12-5,14,TRBJ2-3,NA
CATTRQGYNEQFF,TRBV24-1,13,TRBJ2-1,large
CASSPTGRVSDYGYTF,TRBV18,16,TRBJ1-2,NA
CASSTSTGRGQETQYF,TRBV11-3,16,TRBJ2-5,NA
CASSPELQGPNSPLHF,TRBV5-4,16,TRBJ1-6,NA
CASFRGGEQFF,TRBV5-6,11,TRBJ2-1,NA
CASSYAPQGRIVETQYF,TRBV6-2/TRBV6-3,17,TRBJ2-5,NA